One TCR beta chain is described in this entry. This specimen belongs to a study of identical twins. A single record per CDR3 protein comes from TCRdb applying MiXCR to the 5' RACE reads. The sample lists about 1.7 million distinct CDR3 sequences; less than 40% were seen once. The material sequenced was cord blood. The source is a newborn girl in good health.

This chain's CDR3 is CSARTAINTEAFF. CDR3 bases: TGCAGTGCGAGGACAGCAATTAACACTGAAGCTTTCTTT. This chain connects TRBV20-1 to TRBJ1-1, with a tentative D call TRBD1 (6 bases). Trimming removed 6 bases at V and 2 bases at J, with 13 bases between. CDR1 is DFQATT, CDR2 SNEGSKA, per germline (reference sequence). CDR3 size: 13 residues.